Below, one T cell receptor (beta chain) is given with its context. The antigen is not known. The data were obtained in a study of cytomegalovirus exposure and HLA in healthy donors. Overall study results and limits: Three chains linked to CMV were shown in vitro to be specific for CMV antigens. According to a subsequent analysis, TCR clusters from the first cohort were inclined to appear together in the 120 or so validation repertoires.

Here immunoSEQ multiplex PCR was the method, and the copy in TCRdb shows in-frame clones only, minus some. Of 100,000 to 150,000 clones listed, roughly 93% are singletons. Trimming took off 0 bases at V and 7 bases at J, with 10 bases between the two ends. Germline V gene sequence: CDR1 SGHRS, CDR2 YFSETQ. This CDR3 is built from 14 residues. The study drew the donors from its approximately 110-subject validation cohort, separate from the roughly 700-subject first cohort. This sequence originates from a woman aged 18-29 years in good health and CMV-seronegative. Source material: PBMCs. The rearrangement links TRBV5-1 to TRBJ1-4, with D possibly TRBD1 on 6 matching bases. The CDR3 DNA reads TGCGCCAGCAGCTTGGACAGGGTTAGTGAAAAACTGTTTTTT. Its protein product is CASSLDRVSEKLFF.